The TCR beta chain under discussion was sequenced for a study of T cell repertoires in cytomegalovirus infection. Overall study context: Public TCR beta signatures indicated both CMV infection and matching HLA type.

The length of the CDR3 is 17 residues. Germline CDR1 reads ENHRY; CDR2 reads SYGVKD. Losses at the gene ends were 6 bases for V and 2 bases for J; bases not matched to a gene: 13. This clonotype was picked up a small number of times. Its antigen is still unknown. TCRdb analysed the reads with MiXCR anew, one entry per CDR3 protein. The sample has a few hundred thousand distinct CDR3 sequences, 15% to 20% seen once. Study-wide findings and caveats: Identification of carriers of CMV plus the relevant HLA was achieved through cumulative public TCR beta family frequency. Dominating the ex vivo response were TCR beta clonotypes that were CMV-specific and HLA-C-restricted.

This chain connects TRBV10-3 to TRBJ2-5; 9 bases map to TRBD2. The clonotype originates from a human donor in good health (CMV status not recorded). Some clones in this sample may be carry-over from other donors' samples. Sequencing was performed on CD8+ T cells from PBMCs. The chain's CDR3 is CAIRPDVAGETQETQYF. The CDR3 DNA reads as TGTGCCATCAGGCCCGATGTAGCGGGGGAGACACAAGAGACCCAGTACTTC.